Below are 29 T cell receptor beta chains sequenced from a single sample in a study of blood T cell repertoires in COVID-19. The protocol was immunoSEQ multiplex PCR, while the TCRdb copy is restricted to in-frame clones and leaves out a portion. The sample lists 250,000 to 350,000 clones, 90% occurring once. Sequencing was carried out using peripheral blood. Every receptor here comes from a woman in her twenties or thirties with COVID-19, enrolled during active disease.

The chain carries TRBV11-2 and TRBJ2-1, with 7 bases matching TRBD2. The CDR3 has 16 residues. Germline-derived CDR1 and CDR2 are SGHAT and FQNNGV. V was clipped by 4 bases and J by 2 bases; unmatched bases: 8. The CDR3 reads CASSSIGAGAYNEQFF. CDR3 nucleotides: TGTGCCAGCAGCTCCATCGGTGCGGGAGCCTACAATGAGCAGTTCTTC. Variable domain in full (rest from reference TRBV11-2 and TRBJ2-1): EAGVAQSPRYKIIEKRQSVAFWCNPISGHATLYWYQQILGQGPKLLIQFQNNGVVDDSQLPKDRFSAERLKGVDSTLKIQPAKLEDSAVYLCASSSIGAGAYNEQFFGPGTRLTVL.

V is TRBV30 and J is TRBJ1-6; the D is unclear. This CDR3 region has 14 residues. The germline V gene encodes CDR1 GTSNPN and CDR2 SVGIG (reference sequence). The ends were cut back, 0 bases at V and 7 bases at J, with 10 bases in the middle. The CDR3 region is CAWSVGGMNSPLHF. The CDR3 DNA reads as TGTGCCTGGAGTGTAGGAGGAATGAATTCACCCCTCCACTTT. Combining the CDR3 with reference TRBV30 and TRBJ1-6 gives the whole variable domain SQTIHQWPATLVQPVGSPLSLECTVEGTSNPNLYWYRQAAGRGLQLLFYSVGIGQISSEVPQNLSASRPQDRQFILSSKKLLLSDSGFYLCAWSVGGMNSPLHFGNGTRLTVT.

The rearrangement links TRBV7-9 to TRBJ2-3; 10 nucleotides match TRBD2. The CDR3 has 16 residues. In germline, CDR1 is SEHNR, CDR2 FQNEAQ (reference sequence). Trimming removed 0 bases from V and 6 bases from J; junction bases left unmatched: 6. DNA of the CDR3: TGTGCCAGCAGCTTAGCTAGCGGGAGGTCTAGCGATACGCAGTATTTT. It is translated as CASSLASGRSSDTQYF. Combining the CDR3 with reference TRBV7-9 and TRBJ2-3 gives the whole variable domain DTGVSQNPRHKITKRGQNVTFRCDPISEHNRLYWYRQTLGQGPEFLTYFQNEAQLEKSRLLSDRFSAERPKGSFSTLEIQRTEQGDSAMYLCASSLASGRSSDTQYFGPGTRLTVL.

V gene TRBV18 combines with J gene TRBJ2-3; D is perhaps TRBD2 (6 bases). The CDR3 totals 15 residues. With 1 base removed from V and 6 bases from J, the gap between germline ends came to 14 bases. The germline V gene has CDR1 KGHSH and CDR2 LQKENI. CDR3 in DNA: TGTGCCAGCTCACCACGAGGGGACTCGGAGGATACGCAGTATTTT. Residues: CASSPRGDSEDTQYF.

The chain recombines TRBV7-8 with TRBJ1-2; TRBD1 matches at 7 bases. The junction had 5 bases not matched to a gene; V was cut back by 0 bases and J by 7 bases. Germline V gene data show CDR1 as SGHVS and CDR2 as FQNEAQ. This CDR3 has 14 amino acids. CDR3: CASSLADRAAGYTF. The DNA for the CDR3 is TGTGCCAGCAGCTTAGCCGACAGGGCGGCTGGCTACACCTTC.

This chain uses TRBV9 with TRBJ1-6, with D perhaps matching TRBD1 (6 bases). V was clipped by 0 bases and J by 10 bases, with 8 bases between them. The CDR3 sequence is 13 residues long. Germline V gives CDR1 SGDLS, CDR2 YYNGEE. CDR3 region: CASSVAGVSPLHF. CDR3 coding DNA: TGTGCCAGCAGCGTAGCAGGGGTGTCACCCCTCCACTTT.

This clone has a handful of counts. The chain has TRBV23-1 and TRBJ2-7; the D gene is possibly TRBD1 (5 bases). TRBV23-1 is sorted into the ORF group, with uncertain function. With 0 bases removed from V and 4 bases from J, the gap between germline ends came to 16 bases. The CDR3 contains 16 residues. The CDR3 region has the DNA TGCGCCAGCAGTCAATCTGACAGCTCCAAAAGGTACGAGCAGTACTTC. It is translated as CASSQSDSSKRYEQYF.

The sample holds one count of this clone. V is TRBV18 and J is TRBJ1-6; 8 bases agree with TRBD1. CDR3 length equals 15 residues. Germline CDR1 reads KGHSH; CDR2 reads LQKENI. Germline trimming cut 3 bases from V and 7 bases from J; bases unmatched to any gene: 5. The CDR3 spells CASSPLTGANSPLHF. The CDR3, as DNA: TGTGCCAGCTCACCCTTGACAGGGGCGAATTCACCCCTCCACTTT.

This clone showed up just once. Here the CDR3 reads CASSTLTSVKDTQYF. The DNA of the CDR3 is TGTGCCAGTAGTACCTTGACTAGCGTGAAAGATACGCAGTATTTT. The genes are TRBV19 and TRBJ2-3; 8 bases align to TRBD2. The CDR3 length is 15 residues. With V trimmed by 4 bases and J by 5 bases, 8 bases remained unmatched. Germline V lookup: CDR1 LNHDA, CDR2 SQIVND (reference sequence).

This CDR3 is CASSRTGDSPLHF. The DNA of the CDR3 is TGTGCCAGCAGCCGGACAGGAGATTCACCCCTCCACTTT. This chain uses TRBV5-4 with TRBJ1-6, with TRBD1 matching over 7 bases. CDR1 and CDR2 (germline): SGHNT, YYREEE (reference sequence). The CDR3 runs to 13 residues. V lost 4 bases and J lost 8; bases outside the gene matches: 3.

The V and J genes are TRBV5-1 and TRBJ2-3; 8 bases match TRBD1. J gave up 5 bases and V 2 bases, and 4 bases lay outside the gene matches. This CDR3 comprises 14 residues. Germline CDR1 is SGHRS and CDR2 is YFSETQ. Here the CDR3 reads CASSFQGAKDTQYF. The CDR3 DNA reads TGCGCCAGCAGCTTTCAGGGGGCCAAAGATACGCAGTATTTT. Supplemented by reference TRBV5-1 and TRBJ2-3, the full variable domain reads KAGVTQTPRYLIKTRGQQVTLSCSPISGHRSVSWYQQTPGQGLQFLFEYFSETQRNKGNFPGRFSGRQFSNSRSEMNVSTLELGDSALYLCASSFQGAKDTQYFGPGTRLTVL.

The chain has TRBV6-5 and TRBJ2-1; 9 nucleotides align to TRBD1. The ends lost 5 bases at V and 8 bases at J; junction bases unmatched: 7. The CDR3 totals 14 residues. CDR1 is MNHEY, CDR2 SVGAGI, per germline. The chain's CDR3 is CASSRGDRVYEQFF. Here the CDR3 DNA reads TGTGCCAGCAGTAGGGGGGACAGGGTCTATGAGCAGTTCTTC.

CDR3 nucleotides: TGTGCCTGGAACCTGGGACAGAGAAACTATGGCTACACCTTC. Protein: CAWNLGQRNYGYTF. This chain connects TRBV30 to TRBJ1-2; 7 positions match TRBD1. The germline V gene has CDR1 GTSNPN and CDR2 SVGIG (reference sequence). The CDR3 covers 14 residues. Germline trimming cut 4 bases from V and 2 bases from J; bases unmatched to any gene: 7.

Written as DNA, the CDR3 is TGTGCCAGCAGCCGACCCCGACTAGCTTTCCAAGAGACCCAGTACTTC. Protein: CASSRPRLAFQETQYF. The V gene is TRBV3-1 (or the pseudogene TRBV3-2), the J gene TRBJ2-5; 7 bases fit TRBD2. There are 16 residues in the CDR3. Germline CDR1 and CDR2: LGHDT and YNNKEL (reference sequence). Trimming removed 4 bases from V and 1 base from J; junction bases left unmatched: 9.

V gene TRBV7-8 combines with J gene TRBJ1-1; weak D call: TRBD1 (6 bases). This CDR3 comprises 15 residues. The germline CDR1 and CDR2 sequences are SGHVS and FQNEAQ. Trimming cost V 5 bases and J 0 bases, with 13 bases left between them. The CDR3 DNA sequence: TGTGCCAGCAGCCCCAGACAGGCCATGAACACTGAAGCTTTCTTT. It specifies CASSPRQAMNTEAFF.

The chain employs TRBV4-1 and TRBJ1-4, with TRBD1 identical over 9 bases. The CDR3 covers 18 residues. V shed 2 bases, J shed 4 bases, and the junction held 11 bases outside the gene matches. Germline values: CDR1 MGHRA, CDR2 YSYEKL. Here the CDR3 reads CASSQFDATGGNNEKLFF. The CDR3 DNA follows: TGCGCCAGCAGCCAATTTGACGCGACAGGGGGGAATAATGAAAAACTGTTTTTT.

The V call is TRBV30, the J call TRBJ1-5; tentative D call: TRBD1 (5 bases). The CDR3 length is 13 residues. V gave up 3 bases and J gave up 1 base, with 7 bases separating them. The germline CDR1 and CDR2 sequences are GTSNPN and SVGIG (reference sequence). This chain's CDR3 is CAWRGGSNQPQHF. The CDR3 DNA is TGTGCCTGGAGGGGGGGGAGCAATCAGCCCCAGCATTTT.

This sequence joins TRBV5-5 and TRBJ2-1, with 7 positions matching TRBD2. The V and J ends lost 1 base and 7 bases, in that order; junction bases with no gene match: 8. Germline CDR1 and CDR2: SGHKS and YYEKEE (reference sequence). The CDR3 totals 15 residues. This chain's CDR3 is CASSLLAAGYNEQFF. The DNA for the CDR3 is TGTGCCAGCAGCTTGTTGGCAGCGGGATATAATGAGCAGTTCTTC.

The chain couples TRBV9 to TRBJ2-2; 8 positions agree with TRBD2. V gave up 0 bases and J gave up 4 bases; unmatched junction bases: 8. This CDR3 spans 17 amino acids. CDR1 is SGDLS, CDR2 YYNGEE, per germline. In DNA form, the CDR3 reads TGTGCCAGCAGCGTAGGTCTAGCGGGTTTCGGCACCGGGGAGCTGTTTTTT. It encodes CASSVGLAGFGTGELFF.

The chain links TRBV29-1 to TRBJ1-1; D might be TRBD1 (6 bases). Germline CDR1 is SQVTM and CDR2 is ANQGSEA. V was shortened by 6 bases and J by 0 bases, with 8 bases between the two germline ends. The CDR3 totals 12 residues. This CDR3 is CSVWTVNTEAFF. CDR3 sequence (DNA): TGCAGCGTCTGGACAGTGAACACTGAAGCTTTCTTT. Full variable domain (rest looked up from reference TRBV29-1 and TRBJ1-1): SAVISQKPSRDICQRGTSLTIQCQVDSQVTMMFWYRQQPGQSLTLIATANQGSEATYESGFVIDKFPISRPNLTFSTLTVSNMSPEDSSIYLCSVWTVNTEAFFGQGTRLTVV.

The chain carries TRBV28 and TRBJ2-7; a weak D match, TRBD1 (5 bases). Germline CDR1 is MDHEN and CDR2 is SYDVKM. This CDR3 region has 14 residues. V lost 7 bases and J 0 bases, leaving 13 bases between the germline ends. The CDR3 loop reads CASTVQEPSYEQYF. CDR3 nucleotides: TGTGCCAGCACCGTACAGGAACCCTCCTACGAGCAGTACTTC.

This chain connects TRBV5-1 to TRBJ2-1; D call uncertain. The V gene's germline CDR1 is SGHRS and CDR2 YFSETQ. This CDR3 region has 13 residues. Between the trimmed V and J ends, which lost 5 bases and 0 bases, there was a span of 6 bases. Here the CDR3 reads CASRLSSYNEQFF. The CDR3 DNA sequence: TGCGCCAGCAGGCTGAGCTCCTACAATGAGCAGTTCTTC.

The chain recombines TRBV4-3 with TRBJ1-2, with 7 bases aligning to TRBD1. The CDR3 is made up of 13 amino acids. Trimming cost V 4 bases and J 10 bases; bases outside gene matches: 9. The germline V gene encodes CDR1 LGHNA and CDR2 YSLEER. The CDR3 sequence: CASSPPGQPHYTF. The CDR3 bases are TGCGCCAGCAGCCCTCCGGGACAGCCGCACTACACCTTC.

The rearrangement uses TRBV11-2 and TRBJ2-2; D gene ambiguous. This CDR3 contains 14 residues. Per germline, CDR1 SGHAT and CDR2 FQNNGV. V lost 0 bases and J lost 7, with 9 bases in between. In DNA form, the CDR3 reads TGTGCCAGCAGCTTAGATCTGAGCGTCGGGGAGCTGTTTTTT. It yields the protein CASSLDLSVGELFF. Together with reference TRBV11-2 and TRBJ2-2, the CDR3 gives the full variable domain: EAGVAQSPRYKIIEKRQSVAFWCNPISGHATLYWYQQILGQGPKLLIQFQNNGVVDDSQLPKDRFSAERLKGVDSTLKIQPAKLEDSAVYLCASSLDLSVGELFFGEGSRLTVL.

The chain couples TRBV7-9 to TRBJ2-1, with D unclear. With 1 base removed from V and 10 bases from J, the gap between germline ends came to 8 bases. The germline CDR1 and CDR2 sequences are SEHNR and FQNEAQ (reference sequence). The CDR3 length is 12 residues. CDR3 DNA: TGTGCCAGCAGCTTAGTGGCCTCCGAGCAGTTCTTC. It specifies CASSLVASEQFF.

The chain carries TRBV4-2 and TRBJ2-1; 8 bases are shared with TRBD2. V lost 0 bases and J lost 4; bases outside the gene matches: 8. This CDR3 region has 17 residues. Germline V lookup: CDR1 LGHNA, CDR2 YNFKEQ. CDR3 bases: TGTGCCAGCAGCCAAGAAAAGGGGCGGGAGGATTACAATGAGCAGTTCTTC. It translates to CASSQEKGREDYNEQFF.

CDR3 sequence: CASSQFQGYSNQPQHF. The CDR3 coding sequence is TGCGCCAGCAGCCAATTTCAGGGTTATAGCAATCAGCCCCAGCATTTT. The V call is TRBV4-1, the J call TRBJ1-5; perhaps TRBD1 as D (5 bases). V gave up 2 bases and J gave up 0 bases, with 11 bases separating them. Germline lookup yields CDR1 MGHRA and CDR2 YSYEKL. The CDR3 length is 16 residues.

This chain links TRBV4-1 with TRBJ2-7; 8 bases line up with TRBD1. Germline CDR1 and CDR2: MGHRA and YSYEKL. The J segment lost 3 bases and the V segment lost 1 base, leaving 5 bases of the junction unmatched. This CDR3 has 15 residues. CDR3 amino acids: CASSQVATGVYEQYF. As DNA, the CDR3 is TGCGCCAGCAGCCAAGTCGCGACAGGGGTCTACGAGCAGTACTTC.

The chain employs TRBV5-1 and TRBJ2-7; no reliable D call. V lost 0 bases, J lost 2 bases, and 12 bases lay in between. The CDR3 runs 15 residues. Germline assignment: CDR1 SGHRS and CDR2 YFSETQ. DNA for the CDR3: TGCGCCAGCAGCTTGGCCTCAGGTTGGGCCTACGAGCAGTACTTC. Protein sequence: CASSLASGWAYEQYF.